Listed below are T cell receptor beta chains from one sample, sequenced in a study of shared clonotypes between healthy human individuals. Using immunoSEQ multiplex PCR, the repertoire was profiled, and TCRdb retains in-frame clones only, with some absent. The table lists 2 million to 3 million clones, around nine tenths of them singletons. Source material: naive CD4+ T cells sorted from blood. The receptors come from a man younger than 35 in good health. Both conserved end residues are part of each CDR3. A D gene is named only where the DNA matches it firmly. Clone size is stated in some rows and not others, as once, few, many or a class when expanded.

TRBJ1-4	TRBV5-6	NA	NA	CASGKFGLFF	TGTGCCAGTGGTAAGTTTGGACTGTTTTTT
TRBJ2-2	TRBV7-2	once	NA	CASSRERNTGELFF	TGTGCCAGCAGCAGGGAGCGGAACACCGGGGAGCTGTTTTTT
TRBJ2-7	TRBV30	NA	TRBD1	CACNRGQSYEQYF	TGTGCCTGTAACAGGGGACAATCCTACGAGCAGTACTTC
TRBJ1-1	TRBV14	NA	NA	CASSQESWRGDTEAFF	TGTGCCAGCAGCCAAGAATCTTGGCGGGGCGACACTGAAGCTTTCTTT
TRBJ2-3	TRBV2	NA	TRBD2	CASSPSGSIGDTQYF	TGTGCCAGCAGCCCTAGCGGGAGCATTGGAGATACGCAGTATTTT
TRBJ2-5	TRBV5-1	NA	NA	CASSLVSETQYF	TGCGCCAGCAGCTTGGTCTCAGAGACCCAGTACTTC
TRBJ2-7	TRBV27	NA	NA	CASSLVPEHEQYF	TGTGCCAGCAGTTTAGTTCCGGAGCACGAGCAGTACTTC
TRBJ2-5	TRBV4-1	NA	NA	CASSQDRGAQETQYF	TGCGCCAGCAGCCAAGACAGGGGTGCCCAAGAGACCCAGTACTTC
TRBJ2-3	TRBV30	NA	NA	CAWSRGPTDTQYF	TGTGCCTGGAGTCGGGGGCCCACAGATACGCAGTATTTT
TRBJ2-7	TRBV7-9	NA	NA	CASSLVFSGHHEQYF	TGTGCCAGCAGCTTAGTTTTTTCAGGGCACCACGAGCAGTACTTC
TRBJ2-5	TRBV7-2	NA	NA	CASSLFGGARGETQYF	TGTGCCAGCAGCTTATTTGGGGGGGCCCGAGGAGAGACCCAGTACTTC